The following is a T cell receptor beta chain sequence with its context. This clone was found once. No cognate antigen has been identified for it. Base qualities are missing; no much larger clone stands one base away. The cohort comprised around 690 healthy bone marrow donors. At the time of sampling, all cohort members were nominally healthy, though unrecorded immune exposures were likely present. The donor was CMV seronegative and belonged to the group of around 400 seronegative cohort members. A peripheral blood sample was provided by each donor, and peripheral blood mononuclear cells were used for TCR beta sequencing. The Qiagen DNeasy Blood Extraction Kit was used to extract genomic DNA from the blood cell samples. The protocol used for the library was the immunoSEQ multiplex PCR assay. The multiplex PCR relied on a mix of 60 forward primers for TCR Vbeta segments and 13 reverse primers for TCR Jbeta segments. The CDR3 region of rearranged TCR beta genes was amplified from genomic DNA by a multiplex PCR assay. Amplified TCR beta libraries were sequenced as 87-base-pair reads on the Illumina HiSeq System. Under the source paper's analysis protocol: A later analysis counted approximately 76 million unique TCR beta chains across the 650 to 700 repertoires, and around 9.9 million of these chains were shared by at least two donors. To remove PCR and sequencing errors, raw reads were error-corrected and collapsed into unique sequences using a nearest-neighbor algorithm that merged closely related sequences. To assign V, D and J gene segments, CDR3 sequences were aligned to IMGT reference sequences. Each retained sequence needed at least a six-nucleotide match to both a V gene segment and a J gene segment. A rearrangement counted as productive if the CDR3 had no stop codons and remained in frame with V and J, and every other rearrangement counted as non-productive. CDR3 was defined by IMGT convention, running from the second conserved V-encoded cysteine to the conserved J-encoded phenylalanine. The earlier analysis of about 560 of the donors excluded any sequence lacking an unambiguous match to a single V gene segment. In an earlier analysis of approximately 610 of the donors, V segments were called functional above 56.7% productive rearrangements and were called segregating when the between-donor standard deviation exceeded 5%. A statistical classification framework was developed to diagnose cytomegalovirus status using the catalog of TCR beta chain sequences. V and J gene assignment, in a later analysis, came from comparing TCR nucleotide sequences with IMGT/GENE-DB human TR gene sequences. Using the TCRdist pipeline, a later analysis assigned CDR3 sequences along with most-parsimonious VDJ recombination scenarios. In a later analysis, each TCR beta chain was defined by its CDR3 amino acid sequence together with its V-gene family, and reads without a unique V-gene family were excluded. To address suspected cross-contamination and a sequencing artifact, a later analysis removed 592 highly shared, low-generation-probability nucleotide sequences. In a later analysis, a clonal expansion index for each public chain was calculated from normalized within-repertoire ranks of inferred template counts. Generation probabilities in a later analysis came from a VDJ recombination model fitted to out-of-frame rearrangements, and those results were checked against IGoR. Hypergeometric tests were used in a later analysis to score TCR-TCR, TCR-HLA and TCR-CMV co-occurrence, with a repertoire-size bias correction applied to the TCR pairs. To estimate false discovery rates, a later analysis permuted the HLA or CMV assignments 20 times. In a later analysis, co-occurring TCRs were grouped using DBSCAN, and TCRdist sequence similarity was added for clustering within HLA-allele-positive subsets. Repertoires with fewer than 30,000 or more than 120,000 public chains, plus five repertoires with anomalous nucleotide sharing, were excluded from co-occurrence clustering. In its TCRdb copy, this immuneACCESS table keeps in-frame sequences only and misses some clones. Where compared with another copy, unresolved V genes explain less than half of these, and the others have no known cause. V, J and clone size derive from that table, while D and trimming were established from the DNA sequence. This sample is represented by about 170,000 clones; around 85% of them were singletons. The top ten clonotypes cover about 2.3% of the sample.

This entry belongs to a study of cytomegalovirus exposure and HLA in healthy donors (dated 2017 in TCRdb). The study in broad terms: According to an earlier analysis of 587 of the donors, about 179 million T cells yielded 120 million or so unique TCR beta sequences and 276 Gb of sequence data. To predict cytomegalovirus infection status, the study brought together high-throughput TCR immunosequencing, statistical association of individual TCRs with disease status, and machine learning. Donor age, sex, ethnicity and CMV serostatus were collected together with the repertoire data. The study aimed to test whether cataloging public T cell receptors could reveal signatures of past pathogen exposure. Using immunosequencing, the study profiled T cell repertoires from 500 to 800 subjects and related those repertoires to cytomegalovirus serostatus. Along with the approximately 650-subject first cohort, a separate validation cohort of around 110 different subjects was used. The later analysis used no new phenotypic data to find candidate immune exposures, relying instead on TCR beta sequences and their occurrence across donors. The genetic ancestry cluster associated with self-reported Caucasian donors included around four fifths of the approximately 430 genotyped donors. An early release that covered about 600 HLA-typed donors contained about 300 gigabases of sequencing data and tens of millions of unique TCR sequences. Typing coverage varied by locus: about 620-630 donors for A, B, C, DRB1 and DQB1; 522 for DQA1; some 610 for DPA1; more than 450 for DPB1. Class I and class II HLA loci were covered by the typing at four-digit resolution. A later analysis re-examined previously published TCR beta repertoires from more than 650 donors and added high-resolution HLA genotyping to investigate patterns of TCR occurrence. All discovery cohort repertoires had been generated on a single sequencing platform. Because of strong linkage in the cohort, a few DR-DQ haplotypes were treated as single units for association and clustering. Across some 400 genotyped donors of the cohort, an average of about 240,000 unique TCR beta nucleotide sequences per donor were sequenced, and approximately 17% of those sequences were non-productive. An earlier analysis of approximately 500 of the donors applied high-throughput TCR beta sequencing to assess whether each TCR beta V gene segment acted as functional or pseudogenic. A later genetic analysis took genome-wide SNP genotypes for 398 of the 666 donors and used that subset as a discovery cohort.

Summary of the overall study and its limitations: The sequencing pipeline was judged likely to have produced a cluster of highly shared sequence variants as a technical artifact. Specific HLA alleles were associated with some 15,000 TCR beta sequences at a false discovery rate of 0.05 in a later analysis. Only TCR beta chains were sequenced in this cohort, and the absence of alpha or paired-chain data limited detectable features. A further reported finding was that TCR beta sequences accurately predicted the HLA-A and HLA-B alleles for most subjects in the first cohort. Immune exposure information for the cohort was limited to CMV serostatus. V-gene and J-gene trimming of TCR beta chains was associated with a missense DCLRE1C variant in a later genetic analysis, and the association was replicated in an independent cohort. The presence/absence analyses assumed that sequencing depth was roughly uniform across donors, and that assumption may not be true. Most TCR sequences were seen in very few donors, while some public TCRs were found in many individuals. Fewer than 20 rarely observed V segments, including chromosome 9 orphons, were excluded from the earlier analysis of a few hundred of the donors because counts were too low. In a later analysis, HLA-associated TCR beta chains showed more clonal expansion and lower generation probabilities than non-associated chains that were equally common. It was suggested by the authors that the approach could potentially be generalized to other disease states and immunological phenotypes. When HLA alleles, especially DR and DQ, strongly co-occurred, attributing TCR associations to individual alleles was difficult. A later genetic analysis reported fewer N-insertions in productive TCRs among donors in an Asian-associated ancestry cluster than the roughly 650-donor mean. In a later analysis, TCR association rates were found to vary across HLA loci, with the most associated TCRs seen for DRB1 alleles and the fewest for HLA-C alleles. In both the original and validation cohorts, the classifier was reported to diagnose cytomegalovirus status with high specificity and sensitivity. Three of the identified cytomegalovirus-associated TCR beta chains were confirmed in vitro to be specific for cytomegalovirus antigens. A later analysis reported that several top co-occurrence clusters appeared linked to parvovirus B19, influenza, CMV and Epstein-Barr virus. The 87-base-pair reads could not distinguish some IMGT-functional V segments, including TRBV6-2 and TRBV6-3, so those segments were excluded. Most CMV-associated TCR beta chains appeared to be HLA-restricted in a later analysis, and the HLA associations seemed to be driven largely by CMV exposure. Because some donors lacked HLA typing at each locus, the association tests relied only on the typed subset. Correlated functional status among segregating V segments might reflect linkage disequilibrium, but an unknown experimental factor could not be ruled out. The study gave a list of about 170 TCR beta chains associated with cytomegalovirus. In an earlier analysis of 450 to 750 of the donors, most TCR beta V segments appeared in productive rearrangements about 87% or about 30% of the time, broadly matching IMGT annotations.

CDR1 SGHVS and CDR2 FQNEAQ are derived from the germline V gene. The cysteine opens and the phenylalanine closes a CDR3 of 16 amino acids. Solely the CDR3 DNA is kept, with 48 bases framed from the first base. V is pared back by 0 bases and J by 7 bases, with 15 bases lying between the germline termini. The sequenced sample was PBMCs. This clonotype originated in a male donor in good health and CMV-seronegative. The chain couples TRBV7-8 to TRBJ2-2; the D segment cannot be called with confidence. CDR3 reads: CASSLASGSEGGELFF. The sequence in DNA is TGTGCCAGCAGCTTAGCGTCAGGATCCGAAGGCGGGGAGCTGTTTTTT. This CDR3, with the reference TRBV7-8 and TRBJ2-2 proteins standing in past its ends, gives the full variable domain GAGVSQSPRYKVAKRGQDVALRCDPISGHVSLFWYQQALGQGPEFLTYFQNEAQLDKSGLPSDRFFAERPEGSVSTLKIQRTQQEDSAVYLCASSLASGSEGGELFFGEGSRLTVL.